This T cell receptor beta chain was found in a study of technical replicates of blood from several donors. Germline CDR1 is MNHNY and CDR2 is SVGAGI (reference sequence). V gave up 6 bases and J gave up 5 bases, with 13 bases separating them. This CDR3 region has 13 residues. The table came from immunoSEQ multiplex PCR; TCRdb's copy has only in-frame clones and leaves some out. The data hold 65,000 to 90,000 clones, with 86% observed a single time. This sequence originates from a human donor in good health. Some clones in this sample may be carry-over from other donors' samples. Sequenced input: PBMCs. The gene calls are TRBV6-6 and TRBJ1-2; D is unresolved. The CDR3 protein is CASRTDGGYGYTF. In DNA, the CDR3 is TGTGCCAGCAGAACCGACGGAGGGTATGGCTACACCTTC.